This passage covers 10 T cell receptor beta chains from one sample sequenced in a study of T cell responses to AZD1222 COVID-19 vaccine. The protocol was immunoSEQ multiplex PCR, while the TCRdb copy is restricted to in-frame clones and leaves out a portion. The sample carries some 110,000 clones, roughly 84% recorded once. The sample was peripheral blood, taken 28 days after the second AZD1222 dose. The receptors were sampled from an adult who received the AZD1222 COVID-19 vaccine.

DNA for the CDR3: TGTGCCAGCAGCTTAAGTCCTCGGGGCGTGAACACTGAAGCTTTCTTT. Translating it yields CASSLSPRGVNTEAFF. The chain links TRBV7-3 to TRBJ1-1; weak D call: TRBD1 (5 bases). The germline V gene encodes CDR1 SGHTA and CDR2 FQGTGA. With 1 base removed from V and 0 bases from J, the gap between germline ends came to 12 bases. The CDR3 is 16 amino acids.

CDR3 sequence: CASSLRRTDTQYF. DNA for the CDR3: TGTGCCAGCAGCTTACGGCGCACAGATACGCAGTATTTT. The chain links TRBV7-3 to TRBJ2-3, with D uncertain. This CDR3 spans 13 amino acids. V lost 2 bases and J 1 base, leaving 4 bases between the germline ends. Germline V gene lookup returns CDR1 SGHTA and CDR2 FQGTGA.

V usage is TRBV24-1 and J usage is TRBJ2-7; TRBD1 matches at 8 bases. With V trimmed by 9 bases and J by 3 bases, 0 bases remained unmatched. The CDR3 contains 11 residues. Per germline, CDR1 KGHDR and CDR2 SFDVKD. The CDR3 DNA follows: TGTGCCACCGGGACAGGCTACGAGCAGTACTTC. Translation: CATGTGYEQYF.

The J gene is TRBJ1-2, the V gene TRBV21-1. TRBV21-1 is a known pseudogene. CDR3 length: 17 amino acids. This chain's CDR3 is CASSKRWGRRHNYGYTF. The DNA for the CDR3 is TGTGCCAGCAGCAAACGGTGGGGGAGGCGGCATAACTATGGCTACACCTTC.

V is TRBV28 and J is TRBJ2-7; D is unresolved. CDR1 and CDR2 from the germline V gene are MDHEN and SYDVKM. The CDR3 sequence is 12 residues long. Trimming took off 3 bases at V and 4 bases at J, with 7 bases between the two ends. This CDR3 is CASSFSVYEQYF. The DNA of the CDR3 is TGTGCCAGCAGTTTTTCGGTGTACGAGCAGTACTTC.

The rearrangement uses TRBV27 and TRBJ2-7; TRBD1 matches 9 bases. The CDR3 totals 14 residues. CDR1 MNHEY and CDR2 SMNVEV come from the germline V gene (reference sequence). The V gene end was trimmed by 5 bases and the J gene end by 4 bases; junction bases not matched to a gene: 6. The CDR3 here is CASSPGQGEYEQYF. The CDR3, as DNA: TGTGCCAGCAGTCCGGGACAGGGCGAATACGAGCAGTACTTC.

The J gene is TRBJ2-1, the V gene TRBV20-1; D uncertain. The V gene lost 4 bases and the J gene lost 8 bases, with 6 bases spanning the gap. CDR1 is DFQATT, CDR2 SNEGSKA, per germline (reference sequence). CDR3 size: 10 residues. CDR3 nucleotide sequence: TGCAGTGCTACCCGGCATGAGCAGTTCTTC. The encoded protein is CSATRHEQFF.

This clone was detected once. V is TRBV25-1 and J is TRBJ1-3; 10 nucleotides align to TRBD1. The CDR3 loop spans 16 amino acids. CDR1 MGHDK and CDR2 SYGVNS come from the germline V gene. J gave up 4 bases and V 4 bases, and 7 bases lay outside the gene matches. The CDR3 reads CASSGTGTGAGNTIYF. The CDR3 bases are TGTGCCAGCAGTGGGACCGGGACAGGGGCCGGAAACACCATATATTTT. Using reference TRBV25-1 and TRBJ1-3 for the parts outside the CDR3, the full variable domain is EADIYQTPRYLVIGTGKKITLECSQTMGHDKMYWYQQDPGMELHLIHYSYGVNSTEKGDLSSESTVSRIRTEHFPLTLESARPSHTSQYLCASSGTGTGAGNTIYFGEGSWLTVV.

V usage is TRBV7-9 and J usage is TRBJ2-5; D is possibly TRBD2 (6 bases). The CDR3 covers 13 residues. Germline values: CDR1 SEHNR, CDR2 FQNEAQ (reference sequence). Trimming shortened V by 6 bases and J by 4 bases, and 12 bases separated the two germline ends. This chain's CDR3 is CASRRGGVETQYF. The CDR3 nucleotides read TGTGCCAGCAGGCGGGGCGGGGTAGAGACCCAGTACTTC.

The rearrangement joins TRBV24-1 to TRBJ2-3; 9 bases match TRBD2. V shed 4 bases, J shed 2 bases, and the junction held 3 bases outside the gene matches. Germline lookup yields CDR1 KGHDR and CDR2 SFDVKD. This CDR3 comprises 15 residues. The DNA for the CDR3 is TGTGCCACCAGTGAGGTAGCGGGGGTCACAGATACGCAGTATTTT. Translated, it gives CATSEVAGVTDTQYF.